These 18 T cell receptor beta chains came from one sample sequenced in a study of blood T cells in healthy people across ages (dated by TCRdb to 2014 to 2015). The method was 5' RACE. TCRdb names Illumina HiSeq 2500 as the instrument used. A second PCR of roughly 6 to 11 cycles was run with a J-beta primer mix and a sample-barcoded 5' primer. TCRdb trimmed the raw reads at Q25, called clones with MiXCR and kept productive beta chains. Under each unique CDR3 protein, matching rows form one entry showing the most common genes and DNA. Across this sample there are around 800,000 distinct CDR3 sequences, with roughly 44% seen only once. The ten largest clones take up approximately 20% of the sample. Sequenced sample: blood. These TCRs come from a man aged 55 to 70 in good health.

This chain connects TRBV3-1 to TRBJ2-7; no definite D call. The length of the CDR3 is 15 residues. Germline V lookup: CDR1 LGHDT, CDR2 YNNKEL (reference sequence). V shed 2 bases and J shed 7 bases, with 18 bases lying between them. The CDR3 reads CASSQFAVLGNEQYF. CDR3 DNA: TGTGCCAGCAGCCAATTTGCCGTCTTGGGCAATGAGCAGTACTTC.

The rearrangement links TRBV20-1 to TRBJ2-5, with TRBD2 as a possible D gene (6 bases). CDR3 length: 13 amino acids. Trimming cost V 2 bases and J 3 bases, with 10 bases left between them. CDR1 is DFQATT, CDR2 SNEGSKA, per germline (reference sequence). CDR3 DNA sequence: TGCAGTGCTAGATCGACTAGAAAAGAGACCCAGTACTTC. It translates to CSARSTRKETQYF.

This clonotype was detected only once. The rearrangement uses TRBV6-2 or TRBV6-3 and TRBJ2-3; 13 bases align to TRBD2. Trimming cost V 2 bases and J 2 bases; bases outside gene matches: 7. The CDR3 is 18 residues long. Germline CDR1 MNHEY, CDR2 SVGEGT. CDR3 protein: CASSYPGLAGDFTDTQYF. The CDR3 DNA follows: TGTGCCAGCAGTTACCCTGGACTAGCGGGGGATTTCACAGATACGCAGTATTTT.

The V call is TRBV7-2, the J call TRBJ1-1; TRBD1 might be the D (6 bases). The germline V and J ends were trimmed by 6 bases and 1 base, with 9 bases remaining between them. Per germline, CDR1 SGHTA and CDR2 FQGNSA. CDR3 size: 13 residues. The CDR3 region has the DNA TGTGCCAGCAGGGAGGGACAGAACACTGAAGCTTTCTTT. The encoded protein is CASREGQNTEAFF.

The rearrangement uses TRBV25-1 and TRBJ2-3, with 11 bases aligning to TRBD2. This CDR3 contains 17 residues. Trimming removed 5 bases from V and 1 base from J; junction bases left unmatched: 8. Germline CDR1 MGHDK, CDR2 SYGVNS. CDR3 sequence (DNA): TGTGCCAGCAGTCGGGGGAAGACTAGCGGGGGCACAGATACGCAGTATTTT. Translated: CASSRGKTSGGTDTQYF. The complete variable domain, with remaining parts taken from reference TRBV25-1 and TRBJ2-3, reads EADIYQTPRYLVIGTGKKITLECSQTMGHDKMYWYQQDPGMELHLIHYSYGVNSTEKGDLSSESTVSRIRTEHFPLTLESARPSHTSQYLCASSRGKTSGGTDTQYFGPGTRLTVL.

There are many counts of this clonotype. V gene TRBV12-3 or TRBV12-4 combines with J gene TRBJ2-1, with TRBD2 matching over 9 bases. The V and J ends lost 9 bases and 5 bases, in that order; junction bases with no gene match: 8. This CDR3 spans 14 amino acids. The CDR3 DNA sequence: TGTGCCAGTCAGTGGGCTAGCGGGAACAATGAGCAGTTCTTC. Translation gives CASQWASGNNEQFF.

This chain connects TRBV6-2 or TRBV6-3 to TRBJ2-6; D may be TRBD1 (6 bases). Trimming removed 6 bases at V and 4 bases at J, with 16 bases between. The CDR3 totals 16 residues. The V gene's germline CDR1 is MNHEY and CDR2 SVGEGT. CDR3 protein: CASRQNRASGANVLTF. The DNA for the CDR3 is TGTGCCAGCAGGCAGAACAGGGCCTCCGGGGCCAACGTCCTGACTTTC.

The chain couples TRBV7-3 to TRBJ2-4; 8 bases fit TRBD1. The J segment lost 15 bases and the V segment lost 2 bases, leaving 6 bases of the junction unmatched. CDR3 length equals 12 residues. Germline-derived CDR1 and CDR2 are SGHTA and FQGTGA. CDR3 DNA sequence: TGTGCCAGCAGCTTATTCCGGACAGGGTTGTACTTC. Amino acid sequence: CASSLFRTGLYF.

This clonotype occurred a few times. This rearrangement joins TRBV5-1 to TRBJ1-2, with 7 bases lining up with TRBD1. The CDR3 is made up of 15 amino acids. Trimming removed 4 bases from V and 4 bases from J; junction bases left unmatched: 10. Germline V lookup: CDR1 SGHRS, CDR2 YFSETQ. The CDR3 nucleotides are TGCGCCAGCAGCGGGAGGGTAGGGGGCGCCTATGGCTACACCTTC. Translated, it gives CASSGRVGGAYGYTF.

The V gene is TRBV6-2 or TRBV6-3, the J gene TRBJ2-2, with D hard to call. The CDR3 consists of 12 residues. Germline CDR1 and CDR2: MNHEY and SVGEGT. CDR3 region: CACGRNTGELFF. The CDR3 coding sequence is TGTGCGTGTGGACGGAACACCGGGGAGCTGTTTTTT.

In DNA form, the CDR3 reads TGTGCCAGCAGCGCCTCCTTCGGAAGCTATGGCTACACCTTC. Its translation: CASSASFGSYGYTF. The chain links TRBV7-9 to TRBJ1-2; D not certain. The V gene's germline CDR1 is SEHNR and CDR2 FQNEAQ (reference sequence). This CDR3 has 14 residues. The germline V and J ends were trimmed by 5 bases and 4 bases, with 14 bases remaining between them.

Only a few counts were recorded for this clonotype. V gene TRBV6-5 combines with J gene TRBJ2-7, with D tentatively TRBD1 (5 bases). Per the germline V gene, CDR1 is MNHEY and CDR2 is SVGAGI. Trimming stripped 2 bases from V and 2 bases from J, with 10 bases between. This CDR3 has 14 amino acids. This CDR3 reads CASSYIDRPYEQYF. CDR3 nucleotide sequence: TGTGCCAGCAGTTACATCGACAGACCCTACGAGCAGTACTTC.

J is TRBJ2-5 and V is TRBV12-3 or TRBV12-4; maybe TRBD2 (10 bases). This CDR3 contains 23 residues. V was shortened by 2 bases and J by 1 base, with 35 bases between the two germline ends. CDR3 amino acids: CASSLRLGGDREKLAGPQETQYF. Written as DNA, the CDR3 is TGTGCCAGCAGTTTAAGACTGGGGGGGGACAGGGAGAAACTAGCGGGACCCCAAGAGACCCAGTACTTC.

V usage is TRBV27 and J usage is TRBJ1-6; 10 bases line up with TRBD1. The CDR3 spans 14 residues. Germline CDR1 MNHEY, CDR2 SMNVEV (reference sequence). V shed 4 bases, J shed 10 bases, and the junction held 4 bases outside the gene matches. CDR3 nucleotide sequence: TGTGCCAGCAGTTACCGGGACAGGGGCTCACCCCTCCACTTT. Translating it yields CASSYRDRGSPLHF.

In this sample, this clonotype turned up many times. This chain joins TRBV7-2 and TRBJ2-7, with D perhaps matching TRBD1 (6 bases). The CDR3 loop spans 13 amino acids. Trimming removed 6 bases from V and 1 base from J, with 10 bases in between. From germline, CDR1 is SGHTA and CDR2 FQGNSA. CDR3 bases: TGTGCCAGCAGATCGGGACATTCCTACGAGCAGTACTTC. Its protein is CASRSGHSYEQYF.

This clonotype was counted only a few times. V usage is TRBV4-3 and J usage is TRBJ2-7; no firm D call. TRBJ2-5 matches the DNA end more closely, so the J call is doubtful. The CDR3 is 13 amino acids. Germline V gene data show CDR1 as LGHNA and CDR2 as YSLEER. The CDR3 DNA follows: TGCGCCAGCAGCCAAGGTCACAGAGAGACCCAGTACTTC. This encodes CASSQGHRETQYF.

This clonotype was seen more than once but under ten times. The chain carries TRBV7-2 and TRBJ2-1; 11 nucleotides agree with TRBD2. J was trimmed by 6 bases and V by 1 base; bases with no gene match: 5. In germline, CDR1 is SGHTA, CDR2 FQGNSA. CDR3 length: 16 residues. As DNA, the CDR3 is TGTGCCAGCAGCTTAGATATAGCGGGGGGGACCAATGAGCAGTTCTTC. This encodes CASSLDIAGGTNEQFF.

V is TRBV14 and J is TRBJ2-7; 8 bases map to TRBD1. Looked up from germline, CDR1 is SGHDN and CDR2 is FVKESK. There are 16 residues in the CDR3. V shed 2 bases, J shed 5 bases, and the junction held 11 bases outside the gene matches. The CDR3 protein is CASSQSRGTGYDEQYF. The DNA of the CDR3 is TGTGCCAGCAGCCAAAGTCGAGGGACAGGCTACGACGAGCAGTACTTC.